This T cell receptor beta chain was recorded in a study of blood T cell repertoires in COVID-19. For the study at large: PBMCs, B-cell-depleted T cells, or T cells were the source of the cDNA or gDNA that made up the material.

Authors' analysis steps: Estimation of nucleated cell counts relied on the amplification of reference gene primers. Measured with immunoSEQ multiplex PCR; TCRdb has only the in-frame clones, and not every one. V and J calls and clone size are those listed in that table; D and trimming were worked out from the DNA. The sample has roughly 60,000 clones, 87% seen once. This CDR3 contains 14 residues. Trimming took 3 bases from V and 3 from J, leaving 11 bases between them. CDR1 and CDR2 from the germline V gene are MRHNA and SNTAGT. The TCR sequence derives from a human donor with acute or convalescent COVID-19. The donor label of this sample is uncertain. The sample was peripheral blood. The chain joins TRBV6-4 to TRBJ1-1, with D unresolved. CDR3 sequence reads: CASSEERWHTEAFF. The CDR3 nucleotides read TGTGCCAGCAGTGAGGAGCGGTGGCACACTGAAGCTTTCTTT.